The 18 T cell receptor beta chains reported below all come from one sample, sequenced in a study of cytomegalovirus exposure and HLA in healthy donors. Vbeta (60) and Jbeta (13) primers were used in the PCR. The table came from immunoSEQ multiplex PCR; TCRdb's copy has only in-frame clones and leaves some out. Of approximately 150,000 clones in the sample, about 83% were seen once. The sequenced sample was PBMCs. These receptors all come from a girl between 10 and 17 years old in good health and CMV-seropositive.

This clone was found a few times. The chain uses TRBV7-9 and TRBJ1-2, with a weak D call TRBD1 (5 bases). The CDR3 is 17 residues long. V was cut by 2 bases and J by 2 bases, with 18 bases left in between. Germline CDR1 reads SEHNR; CDR2 reads FQNEAQ (reference sequence). The CDR3, as DNA: TGTGCCAGCAGCTTATCGTTGTTTGGACAACCCAACTATGGCTACACCTTC. This gives the protein CASSLSLFGQPNYGYTF. Filled out from reference TRBV7-9 and TRBJ1-2, the complete variable domain reads DTGVSQNPRHKITKRGQNVTFRCDPISEHNRLYWYRQTLGQGPEFLTYFQNEAQLEKSRLLSDRFSAERPKGSFSTLEIQRTEQGDSAMYLCASSLSLFGQPNYGYTFGSGTRLTVV.

The chain uses TRBV5-1 and TRBJ2-1; perhaps TRBD2 as D (6 bases). The CDR3 extends over 15 amino acids. Germline values: CDR1 SGHRS, CDR2 YFSETQ. Trimming removed 5 bases from V and 5 bases from J, with 17 bases in between. Written as DNA, the CDR3 is TGCGCCAGCAGTAGGAGGGAGTTGCCGGACAATGAGCAGTTCTTC. It specifies CASSRRELPDNEQFF.

This chain uses TRBV7-9 with TRBJ1-1, with TRBD1 matching over 8 bases. Germline V gene sequence: CDR1 SEHNR, CDR2 FQNEAQ (reference sequence). The CDR3 runs to 17 residues. With 7 bases clipped from V and 6 bases from J, the junction kept 19 bases outside the gene matches. The CDR3 nucleotides are TGTGCCAGCACCCTAGGAGTTTTGGACAGGGACAACGCTGAAGCTTTCTTT. Translated, it gives CASTLGVLDRDNAEAFF. The full variable domain, its missing parts supplied by reference TRBV7-9 and TRBJ1-1, is DTGVSQNPRHKITKRGQNVTFRCDPISEHNRLYWYRQTLGQGPEFLTYFQNEAQLEKSRLLSDRFSAERPKGSFSTLEIQRTEQGDSAMYLCASTLGVLDRDNAEAFFGQGTRLTVV.

The chain links TRBV19 to TRBJ1-5; 10 bases align to TRBD1. The germline CDR1 and CDR2 sequences are LNHDA and SQIVND (reference sequence). The CDR3 loop spans 16 amino acids. J gave up 4 bases and V 4 bases, and 7 bases lay outside the gene matches. This CDR3 is CASSTPGQGQNQPQHF. The DNA of the CDR3 is TGTGCCAGTAGTACCCCGGGACAGGGGCAGAATCAGCCCCAGCATTTT.

The chain uses TRBV5-1 and TRBJ1-2; D is undetermined. This CDR3 contains 13 residues. Trimming stripped 4 bases from V and 6 bases from J, with 13 bases between. Germline V lookup: CDR1 SGHRS, CDR2 YFSETQ. DNA for the CDR3: TGCGCCAGCAGCCTTGAAACGGGAGATGGCTACACCTTC. Its translation is CASSLETGDGYTF.

This chain connects TRBV7-3 to TRBJ2-7; TRBD2 is a possible D gene (7 bases). The V end was cut by 2 bases, the J end by 7 bases, with 21 bases between. Germline lookup yields CDR1 SGHTA and CDR2 FQGTGA. CDR3 size: 16 residues. CDR3 in amino acids: CASSLQGGADPFEQYF. CDR3 DNA sequence: TGTGCCAGCAGCTTACAAGGGGGGGCTGACCCCTTTGAGCAGTACTTC.

The chain combines TRBV9 with TRBJ2-1, with TRBD2 matching 14 bases. The CDR3 contains 19 residues. Trimming at V came to 4 bases and at J to 0 bases, leaving 9 bases not matched to a gene. Germline CDR1 reads SGDLS; CDR2 reads YYNGEE. The CDR3 coding sequence is TGTGCCAGCAGCCATATAGGACTAGCGGGGGGAAGCTCCTACAATGAGCAGTTCTTC. This sequence encodes CASSHIGLAGGSSYNEQFF.

The rearrangement links TRBV4-1 to TRBJ1-3; D might be TRBD1 (5 bases). The CDR3 covers 15 residues. The V gene lost 8 bases and the J gene lost 0 bases, with 14 bases spanning the gap. Germline assignment: CDR1 MGHRA and CDR2 YSYEKL. DNA of the CDR3: TGCGCCAGCGGACCCAGGGATTCCTCTGGAAACACCATATATTTT. Translating it yields CASGPRDSSGNTIYF.

The chain combines TRBV28 with TRBJ1-1; D is uncertain. This CDR3 has 15 residues. V was pared by 0 bases and J by 5 bases, with 13 bases between. The germline V gene encodes CDR1 MDHEN and CDR2 SYDVKM. CDR3 sequence (DNA): TGTGCCAGCAGTTTATGGAGCCCGAGAGGGACTGAAGCTTTCTTT. Translated, it gives CASSLWSPRGTEAFF.

The V call is TRBV7-3, the J call TRBJ2-4, with 8 bases aligning to TRBD2. The V segment lost 0 bases and the J segment 5 bases; nucleotides outside the gene matches: 0. Per germline, CDR1 SGHTA and CDR2 FQGTGA. There are 14 residues in the CDR3. The CDR3: CASSLTGGENIQYF. CDR3 in DNA: TGTGCCAGCAGCTTAACCGGGGGGGAAAACATTCAGTACTTC.

This chain links TRBV11-3 with TRBJ1-2; TRBD1 matches 10 bases. The germline CDR1 and CDR2 sequences are SGHNT and YENEEA. The CDR3 covers 15 residues. Trimming at V came to 3 bases and at J to 4 bases, leaving 5 bases not matched to a gene. The CDR3 is CASSLGRTGGYGYTF. The CDR3 DNA follows: TGTGCCAGCAGCTTGGGCCGGACAGGGGGCTATGGCTACACCTTC.

The chain has TRBV28 and TRBJ1-6; 10 bases are shared with TRBD1. Trimming removed 0 bases from V and 8 bases from J; junction bases left unmatched: 4. The CDR3 spans 16 residues. Germline V gene lookup returns CDR1 MDHEN and CDR2 SYDVKM. CDR3 in DNA: TGTGCCAGCAGTTTATGGGGACAGGGGATCCATTCACCCCTCCACTTT. Translated, it gives CASSLWGQGIHSPLHF.

V and J are TRBV11-3 and TRBJ1-3, with D possibly being TRBD1 (5 bases). The CDR3 covers 13 residues. Trimming removed 5 bases from V and 5 bases from J, with 10 bases in between. The germline gives CDR1 SGHNT, CDR2 YENEEA. The CDR3 coding sequence is TGTGCCAGCAGCATGGGACTTAGAAACACCATATATTTT. Its translation: CASSMGLRNTIYF.

The chain couples TRBV9 to TRBJ1-2, with 7 bases that match TRBD1. Germline CDR1 reads SGDLS; CDR2 reads YYNGEE. Germline trimming cut 4 bases from V and 6 bases from J; bases unmatched to any gene: 12. CDR3 length equals 15 residues. CDR3: CASSPTTGVRNGYTF. DNA for the CDR3: TGTGCCAGCAGCCCAACCACAGGGGTTCGGAATGGCTACACCTTC.

V gene TRBV19 combines with J gene TRBJ2-5; D is possibly TRBD1 (8 bases). Between the trimmed V and J ends, which lost 5 bases and 5 bases, there was a span of 18 bases. Germline assignment: CDR1 LNHDA and CDR2 SQIVND (reference sequence). The length of the CDR3 is 15 residues. The CDR3 spells CASSARQGRAETQYF. CDR3 coding DNA: TGTGCCAGTAGTGCCAGACAGGGGAGGGCGGAGACCCAGTACTTC.

CDR3: CASRSDWQTDTQYF. As DNA, the CDR3 is TGTGCCAGCAGGTCGGACTGGCAGACAGATACGCAGTATTTT. The chain uses TRBV5-4 and TRBJ2-3, with D possibly TRBD2 on 5 matching bases. This CDR3 is built from 14 residues. Germline CDR1 SGHNT, CDR2 YYREEE (reference sequence). V lost 5 bases to trimming and J lost 3 bases, with 13 bases between them.

V and J are TRBV6-6 and TRBJ2-7, with a weak D call TRBD1 (5 bases). V gave up 5 bases and J gave up 4 bases, with 12 bases separating them. The CDR3 has 13 residues. Germline V gene sequence: CDR1 MNHNY, CDR2 SVGAGI (reference sequence). The CDR3 DNA is TGTGCCAGCAGTCCTAATCAGGGATACGAGCAGTACTTC. Translating it yields CASSPNQGYEQYF.

The chain couples TRBV7-3 to TRBJ2-3; no firm D call. From germline, CDR1 is SGHTA and CDR2 FQGTGA. This CDR3 has 15 amino acids. V was pared by 3 bases and J by 4 bases, with 14 bases between. The CDR3 loop is CASSLRRGTADTQYF. DNA of the CDR3: TGTGCCAGCAGCTTGAGGCGCGGTACGGCAGATACGCAGTATTTT. The whole variable domain, remainder taken from reference TRBV7-3 and TRBJ2-3, is GAGVSQTPSNKVTEKGKYVELRCDPISGHTALYWYRQSLGQGPEFLIYFQGTGAADDSGLPNDRFFAVRPEGSVSTLKIQRTERGDSAVYLCASSLRRGTADTQYFGPGTRLTVL.